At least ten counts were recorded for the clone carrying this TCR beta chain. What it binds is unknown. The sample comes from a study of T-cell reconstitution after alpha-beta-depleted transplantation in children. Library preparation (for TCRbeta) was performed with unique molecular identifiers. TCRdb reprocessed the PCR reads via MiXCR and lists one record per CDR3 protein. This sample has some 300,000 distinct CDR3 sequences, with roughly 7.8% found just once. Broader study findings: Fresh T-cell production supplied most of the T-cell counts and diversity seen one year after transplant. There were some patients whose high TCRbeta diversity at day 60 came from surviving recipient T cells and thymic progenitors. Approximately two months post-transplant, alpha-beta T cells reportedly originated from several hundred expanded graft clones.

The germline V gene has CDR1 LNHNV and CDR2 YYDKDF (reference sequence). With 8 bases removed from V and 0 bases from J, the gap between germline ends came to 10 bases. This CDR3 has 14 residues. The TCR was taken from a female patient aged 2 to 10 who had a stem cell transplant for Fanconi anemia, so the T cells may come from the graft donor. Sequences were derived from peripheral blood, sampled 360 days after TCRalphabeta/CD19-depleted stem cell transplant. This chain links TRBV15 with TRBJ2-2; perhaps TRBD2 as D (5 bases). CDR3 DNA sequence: TGTGCCACCCGAGGGCGATCGAACACCGGGGAGCTGTTTTTT. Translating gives CATRGRSNTGELFF.